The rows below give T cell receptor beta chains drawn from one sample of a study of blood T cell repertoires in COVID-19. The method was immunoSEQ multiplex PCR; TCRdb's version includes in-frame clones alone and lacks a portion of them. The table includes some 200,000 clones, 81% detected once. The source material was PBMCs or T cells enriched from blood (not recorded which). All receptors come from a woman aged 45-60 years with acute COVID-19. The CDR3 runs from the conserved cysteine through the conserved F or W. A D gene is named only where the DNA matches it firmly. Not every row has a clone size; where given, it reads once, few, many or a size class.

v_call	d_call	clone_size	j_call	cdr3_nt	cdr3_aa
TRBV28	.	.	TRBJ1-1	TGTGCCAGCAGGGCCACTTCCCCGACAGTGAACACTGAAGCTTTCTTT	CASRATSPTVNTEAFF
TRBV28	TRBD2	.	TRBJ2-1	TGTGCCAGCAGTTTTGCGACTAGCGGGATCAAGGATGAGCAGTTCTTC	CASSFATSGIKDEQFF
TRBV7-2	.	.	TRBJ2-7	TGTGCCAGCAGCTTAACCCTATACGAGCAGTACTTC	CASSLTLYEQYF
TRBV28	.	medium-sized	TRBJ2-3	TGTGCCAGCAGTATCCAGGGGTTATACACAGATACGCAGTATTTT	CASSIQGLYTDTQYF
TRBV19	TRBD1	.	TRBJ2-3	TGTGCCAGTAGTAAACCGTCGACGAGAGGGGGCTTCAGCACAGATACGCAGTATTTT	CASSKPSTRGGFSTDTQYF
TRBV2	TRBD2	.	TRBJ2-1	TGTGCCAGCACCAATCAAGGACTAGCGGGCTCCTACAATGAGCAGTTCTTC	CASTNQGLAGSYNEQFF
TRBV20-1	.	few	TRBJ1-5	TGCAGTGCTAGTACTGCCCCCAATCAGCCCCAGCATTTT	CSASTAPNQPQHF
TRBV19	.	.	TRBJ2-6	TGTGCCAGTAGTGCTAGCAGATCGGCAGGGGCCAACGTCCTGACTTTC	CASSASRSAGANVLTF
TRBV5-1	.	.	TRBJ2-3	TGCGCCAGCAGCTTGGGGGGCGGCGTGGATACGCAGTATTTT	CASSLGGGVDTQYF
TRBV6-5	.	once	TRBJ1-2	TGTGCCAGCAGTTATTCAACAGCCACTAACTATGGCTACACCTTC	CASSYSTATNYGYTF
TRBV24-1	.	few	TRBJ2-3	TGTGCCACCAGTGTATCTACAGATACGCAGTATTTT	CATSVSTDTQYF
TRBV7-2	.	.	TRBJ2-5	TGTGCCAGCAGCTTAACGGTAACCACGGGAGAGACCCAGTACTTC	CASSLTVTTGETQYF
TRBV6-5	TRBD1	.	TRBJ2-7	TGTGCCAGCAGCTCGACAGGGCCCCATTACTACGAGCAGTACTTC	CASSSTGPHYYEQYF
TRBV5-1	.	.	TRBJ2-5	TGCGCCACGAGGGACCAGGGGTCCCCAGGGACCCAGTACTTC	CATRDQGSPGTQYF
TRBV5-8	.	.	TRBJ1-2	TGTGCCAGCAGCTTGGATAGCCTGAATGGCTACACCTTC	CASSLDSLNGYTF
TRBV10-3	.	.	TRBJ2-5	TGTGCCATCAGTGCAGGGAGGGAGACCCAGTACTTC	CAISAGRETQYF
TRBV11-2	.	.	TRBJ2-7	TGTGCCAGCAGCCCCAGATCTTACAACGAGCAGTACTTC	CASSPRSYNEQYF
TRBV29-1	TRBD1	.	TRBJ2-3	TGCAGCGTGCGGCAGGGGGCTGTTGAAACAGATACGCAGTATTTT	CSVRQGAVETDTQYF
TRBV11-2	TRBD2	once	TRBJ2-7	TGTGCCAGCAGTACACCCTTGACTAGCGGGGGAACCTACGAGCAGTACTTC	CASSTPLTSGGTYEQYF
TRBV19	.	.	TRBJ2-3	TGTGCCAGTAGTATTTCAGGGGTGGCAGATACGCAGTATTTT	CASSISGVADTQYF
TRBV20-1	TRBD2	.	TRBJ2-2	TGCAGTGCTAGTTCCTGGGGGAGGGGCACCGGGGAGCTGTTTTTT	CSASSWGRGTGELFF
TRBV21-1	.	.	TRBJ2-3	TGTGCCAGCAGCAAAGTGGAATCCTACCGGGACAGGGGTGTTGATACGCAGTATTTT	CASSKVESYRDRGVDTQYF
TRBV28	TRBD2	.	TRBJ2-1	TGTGCCAGCATACTAGCGTCGATCTCCTACAATGAGCAGTTCTTC	CASILASISYNEQFF
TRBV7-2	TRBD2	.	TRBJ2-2	TGTGCCAGCAGCTTAGTCCCAGCGGGGGGCACCGGGGAGCTGTTTTTT	CASSLVPAGGTGELFF